What follows are 27 T cell receptor beta chains derived from one specimen sequenced in a study of blood T cell repertoires in COVID-19. Clones were sequenced by immunoSEQ multiplex PCR, and TCRdb holds only the in-frame ones, with some missing. The data hold 200,000 to 300,000 clones, with approximately 86% observed a single time. Sequences were obtained from peripheral blood. The source of these receptors is a young man with active or convalescent COVID-19.

The rearrangement uses TRBV2 and TRBJ2-7; the D gene is possibly TRBD1 (5 bases). Germline V gives CDR1 SNHLY, CDR2 FYNNEI. V was shortened by 5 bases and J by 6 bases, with 11 bases between the two germline ends. This CDR3 contains 12 residues. The CDR3 DNA is TGTGCCAGCAGTTTTGACAGACGCGAGCAGTACTTC. Translated, it gives CASSFDRREQYF.

The genes are TRBV20-1 and TRBJ2-5; 10 nucleotides agree with TRBD1. This CDR3 region has 16 residues. J was trimmed by 2 bases and V by 3 bases; bases with no gene match: 9. From germline, CDR1 is DFQATT and CDR2 SNEGSKA (reference sequence). Here the CDR3 DNA reads TGCAGTGCTAGTCCTCCCGGACAGGGGGAACAAGAGACCCAGTACTTC. Its translation is CSASPPGQGEQETQYF.

The chain has TRBV4-1 and TRBJ2-2; D remains unclear. With 6 bases removed from V and 2 bases from J, the gap between germline ends came to 4 bases. The CDR3 is 12 residues long. Germline loops: CDR1 MGHRA, CDR2 YSYEKL. The CDR3 nucleotides read TGCGCCAGCAGTCTTAACACCGGGGAGCTGTTTTTT. This sequence encodes CASSLNTGELFF.

J is TRBJ2-2 and V is TRBV30, with 7 nucleotides matching TRBD1. The CDR3 covers 13 residues. Trimming removed 5 bases from V and 1 base from J; junction bases left unmatched: 1. Germline V CDR1 and CDR2: GTSNPN, SVGIG (reference sequence). The DNA for the CDR3 is TGTGCCTGGGGACAGGTGAACACCGGGGAGCTGTTTTTT. Its translation is CAWGQVNTGELFF.

The rearrangement uses TRBV15 and TRBJ2-7; D may be TRBD1 (5 bases). The germline V gene encodes CDR1 LNHNV and CDR2 YYDKDF (reference sequence). This CDR3 has 13 residues. V was pared by 2 bases and J by 5 bases, with 10 bases between. The CDR3 bases are TGTGCCACCAGCAGATCGGACAAGGACGAGCAGTACTTC. As protein: CATSRSDKDEQYF.

CDR3 protein: CASSLADRGKTDTQYF. In DNA form, the CDR3 reads TGTGCCAGCAGCTTAGCGGACAGGGGAAAGACAGATACGCAGTATTTT. The rearrangement joins TRBV7-9 to TRBJ2-3, with 9 bases fitting TRBD1. Germline CDR1 reads SEHNR; CDR2 reads FQNEAQ (reference sequence). V lost 0 bases to trimming and J lost 3 bases; unmatched junction nucleotides: 4. There are 16 residues in the CDR3.

J is TRBJ1-2 and V is TRBV24-1; TRBD1 agrees at 9 bases. There are 14 residues in the CDR3. The junction had 6 bases not matched to a gene; V was cut back by 3 bases and J by 8 bases. Germline V CDR1 and CDR2: KGHDR, SFDVKD. The DNA for the CDR3 is TGTGCCACCAGTGATCGGACAGGGGTTGGCGGCTACACCTTC. Amino acid sequence: CATSDRTGVGGYTF.

This clone was observed once. The V and J genes are TRBV7-9 and TRBJ2-7; 7 bases match TRBD1. CDR1 and CDR2 from the germline V gene are SEHNR and FQNEAQ (reference sequence). The CDR3 loop spans 13 amino acids. Trimming took 4 bases from V and 5 from J; bases not matched to a gene: 5. CDR3: CASSSDRVNEQYF. The CDR3 DNA is TGTGCCAGCAGCTCAGACAGGGTCAACGAGCAGTACTTC.

The J gene is TRBJ1-2, the V gene TRBV23-1; 11 bases match TRBD1. TRBV23-1 is an open reading frame, and its role is uncertain. V gave up 0 bases and J gave up 6 bases; unmatched junction bases: 18. The CDR3 consists of 20 residues. CDR3 sequence reads: CASSQSFQYPGQGDWHGYTF. In DNA form, the CDR3 reads TGCGCCAGCAGTCAATCATTCCAATATCCGGGACAGGGGGATTGGCATGGCTACACCTTC.

J is TRBJ2-3 and V is TRBV7-3; tentative D call: TRBD1 (5 bases). Trimming removed 4 bases from V and 5 bases from J, with 10 bases in between. The CDR3 loop spans 13 amino acids. In germline, CDR1 is SGHTA, CDR2 FQGTGA. CDR3 sequence reads: CASSSRVGDTQYF. In DNA form, the CDR3 reads TGTGCCAGCAGCTCCAGGGTAGGAGATACGCAGTATTTT.

This clone appeared once. The V and J genes are TRBV5-4 and TRBJ2-1; 10 nucleotides match TRBD2. CDR3 length: 14 residues. CDR1 is SGHNT, CDR2 YYREEE, per germline (reference sequence). The junction had 4 bases not matched to a gene; V was cut back by 4 bases and J by 6 bases. Here the CDR3 DNA reads TGTGCCAGCAGCCTTACTAGCGGGGCCAATGAGCAGTTCTTC. Translated, it gives CASSLTSGANEQFF.

This sequence joins TRBV20-1 and TRBJ2-7, with D maybe TRBD1 (6 bases). CDR3 length: 13 residues. Germline V CDR1 and CDR2: DFQATT, SNEGSKA (reference sequence). Trimming shortened V by 3 bases and J by 5 bases, and 14 bases separated the two germline ends. CDR3 sequence (DNA): TGCAGTGCTAGTGACAGGCTCGGGAACGAGCAGTACTTC. Amino acid sequence: CSASDRLGNEQYF.

This clone turned up a few times. This chain joins TRBV6-5 and TRBJ2-7, with TRBD1 matching 8 bases. This CDR3 has 14 residues. V lost 10 bases to trimming and J lost 0 bases; unmatched junction nucleotides: 8. The germline V gene has CDR1 MNHEY and CDR2 SVGAGI. CDR3 amino acids: CATRQGLPSYEQYF. In DNA, the CDR3 is TGTGCCACCCGACAGGGGCTCCCCTCCTACGAGCAGTACTTC.

The CDR3 loop reads CASSRDRIKNYGYTF. CDR3 DNA: TGTGCCAGCAGCCGCGACAGAATTAAGAACTATGGCTACACCTTC. The chain couples TRBV5-4 to TRBJ1-2; D perhaps matches TRBD1 (5 bases). The CDR3 length is 15 residues. V was shortened by 4 bases and J by 2 bases, with 15 bases between the two germline ends. Germline assignment: CDR1 SGHNT and CDR2 YYREEE (reference sequence).

The chain links TRBV7-3 to TRBJ2-1, with 8 positions matching TRBD2. Germline V gene sequence: CDR1 SGHTA, CDR2 FQGTGA. CDR3 size: 14 residues. Trimming took 5 bases from V and 6 from J; bases not matched to a gene: 6. The CDR3: CASSPFAGGNEQFF. DNA for the CDR3: TGTGCCAGCAGCCCATTCGCGGGGGGCAATGAGCAGTTCTTC.

This clone was seen a single time. The chain has TRBV7-8 and TRBJ1-5; D perhaps matches TRBD1 (5 bases). The CDR3 contains 14 residues. CDR1 is SGHVS and CDR2 is FQNEAQ in the germline V gene. The germline V and J ends were trimmed by 3 bases and 7 bases, with 13 bases remaining between them. CDR3 DNA sequence: TGTGCCAGCAGCTTGGGCCAGGGAGGGCAGCCCCAGCATTTT. As protein: CASSLGQGGQPQHF.

The gene calls are TRBV6-5 and TRBJ2-7; 7 nucleotides line up with TRBD2. V gave up 7 bases and J gave up 7 bases; unmatched junction bases: 4. Germline CDR1 and CDR2: MNHEY and SVGAGI. The CDR3 is 11 amino acids. The CDR3 loop reads CASTTGGEQYF. The CDR3 nucleotides are TGTGCCAGCACGACCGGGGGGGAGCAGTACTTC.

V is TRBV6-5 and J is TRBJ2-5; no reliable D call. Germline-derived CDR1 and CDR2 are MNHEY and SVGAGI. Trimming shortened V by 3 bases and J by 1 base, and 6 bases separated the two germline ends. This CDR3 contains 13 residues. Here the CDR3 DNA reads TGTGCCAGCAGTTATGCGGTCCAAGAGACCCAGTACTTC. Its translation: CASSYAVQETQYF.

This clone has a single count. The chain joins TRBV6-5 to TRBJ2-7; TRBD1 might be the D (5 bases). Germline CDR1 and CDR2: MNHEY and SVGAGI. Trimming took off 6 bases at V and 1 base at J, with 10 bases between the two ends. This CDR3 region has 13 residues. CDR3 sequence: CASRRTRSYEQYF. The CDR3 nucleotides read TGTGCCAGCAGGAGGACAAGATCCTACGAGCAGTACTTC.

The chain links TRBV3-1 (or the pseudogene TRBV3-2) to TRBJ2-5, with 9 bases fitting TRBD2. The CDR3 covers 16 residues. Trimming removed 4 bases from V and 5 bases from J; junction bases left unmatched: 11. The germline gives CDR1 LGHDT, CDR2 YNNKEL (reference sequence). CDR3 region: CASSPGTSLYRETQYF. The CDR3, as DNA: TGTGCCAGCAGCCCTGGGACTAGCCTTTACAGGGAGACCCAGTACTTC.

J is TRBJ1-1 and V is TRBV15; no definite D call. Germline V gene data show CDR1 as LNHNV and CDR2 as YYDKDF (reference sequence). Trimming took off 0 bases at V and 2 bases at J, with 7 bases between the two ends. This CDR3 has 14 residues. The CDR3 DNA reads TGTGCCACCAGCAGAGATGGAGTAAACACTGAAGCTTTCTTT. Protein: CATSRDGVNTEAFF. Looking up the rest from reference TRBV15 and TRBJ1-1 gives the full variable domain: DAMVIQNPRYQVTQFGKPVTLSCSQTLNHNVMYWYQQKSSQAPKLLFHYYDKDFNNEADTPDNFQSRRPNTSFCFLDIRSPGLGDTAMYLCATSRDGVNTEAFFGQGTRLTVV.

V and J are TRBV7-2 and TRBJ2-5, with TRBD2 identical over 8 bases. The germline gives CDR1 SGHTA, CDR2 FQGNSA. This CDR3 has 16 amino acids. The V gene end was trimmed by 1 base and the J gene end by 4 bases; junction bases not matched to a gene: 8. The CDR3 sequence: CASSLGLAGIGETQYF. In nucleotides, the CDR3 is TGTGCCAGCAGCTTAGGGTTAGCGGGGATAGGAGAGACCCAGTACTTC.

V usage is TRBV4-1 and J usage is TRBJ1-2, with 10 bases matching TRBD1. This CDR3 is built from 16 residues. Germline trimming cut 2 bases from V and 8 bases from J; bases unmatched to any gene: 11. From germline, CDR1 is MGHRA and CDR2 YSYEKL. CDR3: CASSQRTGQGNWGYTF. Here the CDR3 DNA reads TGCGCCAGCAGCCAAAGAACGGGACAGGGGAATTGGGGCTACACCTTC.

The CDR3, as DNA: TGCAGCGTGGGAACCTACAGGGGGCTTAACAATGAGCAGTTCTTC. Residues: CSVGTYRGLNNEQFF. This rearrangement joins TRBV29-1 to TRBJ2-1; 9 bases agree with TRBD1. This CDR3 is built from 15 residues. CDR1 is SQVTM and CDR2 is ANQGSEA in the germline V gene. The V gene end was trimmed by 6 bases and the J gene end by 5 bases; junction bases not matched to a gene: 11.

The chain carries TRBV6-1 and TRBJ1-2, with a tentative D call TRBD1 (5 bases). CDR3 length: 14 residues. Germline V gives CDR1 MNHNS, CDR2 SASEGT. Trimming took off 2 bases at V and 7 bases at J, with 14 bases between the two ends. The CDR3 bases are TGTGCCAGCAGTGAATCGGCAGGGTTAGGTGGCTACACCTTC. This sequence encodes CASSESAGLGGYTF.

The chain is built from TRBV18 and TRBJ2-7; 7 bases are a match to TRBD1. With V trimmed by 3 bases and J by 3 bases, 11 bases remained unmatched. Germline lookup yields CDR1 KGHSH and CDR2 LQKENI. The CDR3 consists of 16 residues. The CDR3 sequence is CASSPRTGRRLYEQYF. CDR3 DNA sequence: TGTGCCAGCTCACCTAGGACAGGACGAAGACTCTACGAGCAGTACTTC. Based on the CDR3 plus reference TRBV18 and TRBJ2-7, the full variable domain is NAGVMQNPRHLVRRRGQEARLRCSPMKGHSHVYWYRQLPEEGLKFMVYLQKENIIDESGMPKERFSAEFPKEGPSILRIQQVVRGDSAAYFCASSPRTGRRLYEQYFGPGTRLTVT.

The rearrangement uses TRBV7-7 and TRBJ1-1, with D possibly TRBD1 on 5 matching bases. Germline lookup yields CDR1 SSHAT and CDR2 FNYEAQ (reference sequence). The CDR3 extends over 13 amino acids. Trimming pared 4 bases from V and 1 base from J, leaving 7 bases between. The CDR3 DNA follows: TGTGCCAGCAGCTCTGACAGGAACACTGAAGCTTTCTTT. Translating it yields CASSSDRNTEAFF.